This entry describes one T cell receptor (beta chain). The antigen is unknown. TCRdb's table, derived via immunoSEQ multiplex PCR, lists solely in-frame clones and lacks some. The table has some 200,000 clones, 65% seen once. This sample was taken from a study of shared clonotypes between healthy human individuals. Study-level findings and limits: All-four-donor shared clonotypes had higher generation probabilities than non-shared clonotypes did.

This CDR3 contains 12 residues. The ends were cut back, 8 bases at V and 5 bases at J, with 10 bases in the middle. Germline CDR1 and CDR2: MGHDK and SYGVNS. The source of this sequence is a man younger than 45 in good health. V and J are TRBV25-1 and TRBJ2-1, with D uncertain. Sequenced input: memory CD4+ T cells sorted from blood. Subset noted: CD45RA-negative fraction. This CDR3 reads CASARYDNEQFF. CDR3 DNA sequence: TGTGCCAGCGCTCGGTACGACAATGAGCAGTTCTTC. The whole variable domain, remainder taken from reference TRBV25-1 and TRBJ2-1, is EADIYQTPRYLVIGTGKKITLECSQTMGHDKMYWYQQDPGMELHLIHYSYGVNSTEKGDLSSESTVSRIRTEHFPLTLESARPSHTSQYLCASARYDNEQFFGPGTRLTVL.